This T cell receptor beta chain stems from a study of blood T cell repertoires in COVID-19. This table comes from immunoSEQ multiplex PCR, and its TCRdb copy is limited to in-frame clones, with some not included. Here the sample spans roughly 52,000 clones, about four fifths being singletons. This clone was picked up one time. CDR1 is SNHLY, CDR2 FYNNEI, per germline. The CDR3 covers 16 residues. The junction had 14 bases not matched to a gene; V was cut back by 6 bases and J by 4 bases. J is TRBJ1-1 and V is TRBV2; TRBD1 matches at 7 bases. The clonotype was recovered from a human donor in a cohort sampled during active or convalescent COVID-19. The sample was peripheral blood. The CDR3 bases are TGTGCCAGCAGCGGAGGGACAGTCAAAAGGGGCACTGAAGCTTTCTTT. Its translation: CASSGGTVKRGTEAFF.